These 9 T cell receptor beta chains share one sample of origin, sequenced in a study of T cell clonality in common variable immunodeficiency. Here immunoSEQ multiplex PCR was the method, and the copy in TCRdb shows in-frame clones only, minus some. This record lists about 47,000 clones, none seen once only, and the top ten clones contain 2% to 2.5%. What was sequenced was peripheral blood mononuclear cells. The receptor set was obtained from a person aged 18 to 70 in good health.

The sample holds many counts of this clone. The CDR3 extends 3 residues past the end of the read, so its final part is completed from the germline J gene. The chain recombines TRBV18 with TRBJ2-2; possible D gene TRBD1, 5 bases. V was cut by 1 base and J by 1 base, with 10 bases left in between. CDR1 and CDR2 (germline): KGHSH, LQKENI. The CDR3 spans 16 residues. CDR3 DNA (partial): TGTGCCAGCTCACCACTAGACAGAATGAACACCGGGGAG. It yields the protein CASSPLDRMNTGE. Given in full, the CDR3 is CASSPLDRMNTGELFF.

This clone has ten or more counts. CDR3 sequence: CASSTNQGTKNIQYF. The sequenced CDR3 bases are TGTGCCAGCAGCACTAACCAGGGGACCAAAAACATT. The rearrangement joins TRBV7-8 to TRBJ2-4; possible D gene TRBD1, 6 bases. The read halts 3 residues ahead of the CDR3 end, with the missing end drawn from the germline J gene. Trimming removed 5 bases from V and 2 bases from J, with 13 bases in between. CDR1 and CDR2 (germline): SGHVS, FQNEAQ. The CDR3 extends over 15 amino acids.

In this sample, this clone turned up many times. The CDR3: CASSPLAGADEQFF. Incomplete CDR3 DNA: TGTGCCAGCTCACCGCTAGCGGGGGCGGATGAG. The chain recombines TRBV18 with TRBJ2-1, with 10 bases identical to TRBD2. The CDR3 end falls 3 residues outside the read, so it is completed with the germline J gene. CDR3 size: 14 residues. Losses at the gene ends were 3 bases for V and 8 bases for J; bases not matched to a gene: 4. Germline CDR1 and CDR2: KGHSH and LQKENI.

This clone was seen many times. The DNA ends 3 residues before the CDR3 does, and the rest of the CDR3 is filled in from the germline J gene. The rearrangement links TRBV11-2 to TRBJ2-5; 7 bases agree with TRBD2. Trimming at V came to 5 bases and at J to 5 bases, leaving 11 bases not matched to a gene. CDR1 and CDR2 (germline): SGHAT, FQNNGV. The CDR3 sequence is 15 residues long. CDR3 in amino acids: CASSRKREPEETQYF. The sequenced part of the CDR3 DNA is TGTGCCAGCAGCCGAAAGCGGGAACCGGAGGAGACC.

Only a few counts were recorded for this clone. The CDR3 sequence: CSARVSTSGRTQETYTF. The part of the CDR3 DNA that was read is TGCAGTGCTAGAGTTTCGACTAGCGGGAGAACTCAAGAGACC. V gene TRBV20-1 combines with J gene TRBJ1-2, with D unclear. The CDR3 goes on 3 residues after the read ends, and that part is filled in from the germline J gene. CDR1 is DFQATT and CDR2 is SNEGSKA in the germline V gene (reference sequence). The CDR3 is 17 amino acids.

In this sample, this clone turned up a few times. Partial CDR3 DNA: TGTGCCACCGCAAACGACAGGGGGCATCGGGAC. Protein: CATANDRGHRD. The full-length CDR3 reads as CATANDRGHRDYTF. The genes are TRBV18 and TRBJ1-2, with 10 bases identical to TRBD1. From the germline J gene comes the end of the CDR3, since the read stops 3 residues before it. There are 14 residues in the CDR3. Germline V gene data show CDR1 as KGHSH and CDR2 as LQKENI.

This clone was picked up many times. The sequenced fragment ends 3 residues before the CDR3 boundary, so the rest is inferred from the germline J gene. This chain joins TRBV19 and TRBJ1-2; 8 nucleotides agree with TRBD1. The CDR3 length is 16 residues. With V trimmed by 5 bases and J by 5 bases, 13 bases remained unmatched. Per the germline V gene, CDR1 is LNHDA and CDR2 is SQIVND (reference sequence). CDR3 sequence: CASSLQAGTGGYGYTF. The sequenced CDR3 bases are TGTGCCAGTAGTCTTCAGGCCGGGACAGGCGGATATGGC.

This clone has at least ten counts. The junction shows a germline mismatch at one end, possibly a read error. The read is 3 residues too short to cover the CDR3 end, so that end is filled in from the germline J gene. Distinct nucleotide sequences in the sample also encode this CDR3. The V and J genes are TRBV7-9 and TRBJ2-7; 12 bases align to TRBD1. The CDR3 has 14 residues. Germline V gives CDR1 SEHNR, CDR2 FQNEAQ (reference sequence). The CDR3 DNA, read in part, is TGTGCTAGCAGCCGGGGACAGGGGGCTCCCGAG. Amino acid sequence: CASSRGQGAPE. The whole CDR3 sequence is CASSRGQGAPEQYF.

In regard to this clone: The read ends 3 residues before the CDR3 terminus; that terminus is restored from the germline J gene. V and J are TRBV18 and TRBJ2-1; 7 positions agree with TRBD2. The CDR3 is made up of 15 amino acids. V shed 4 bases, J shed 4 bases, and the junction held 7 bases outside the gene matches. In germline, CDR1 is KGHSH, CDR2 LQKENI. The DNA read from the CDR3 is TGTGCCAGCTCACGTTACGAGCGGGATTACAATGAG. It translates to CASSRYERDYNE. The whole CDR3 protein is CASSRYERDYNEQFF.